The 2 T cell receptor beta chains in this list originate from one sample, sequenced in a study of graft-versus-host responses after intestinal transplantation. The antigens of these receptors remain unknown. TCRdb's table, derived via immunoSEQ multiplex PCR, lists solely in-frame clones and lacks some. This table holds under 100,000 clones, about four fifths found once. The sample consisted of unstimulated CD4+ T cells sorted from spleen or lymph node cells, taken before intestinal transplant. Source of these receptors: a human donor who received an intestinal transplant.

The V call is TRBV28, the J call TRBJ2-1; 7 bases match TRBD2. From germline, CDR1 is MDHEN and CDR2 SYDVKM. The CDR3 runs 14 residues. With 3 bases clipped from V and 7 bases from J, the junction kept 6 bases outside the gene matches. CDR3 in amino acids: CASSLNLAVNEQFF. Here the CDR3 DNA reads TGTGCCAGCAGTTTGAACCTAGCGGTTAATGAGCAGTTCTTC.

The chain combines TRBV7-3 with TRBJ2-3; 7 bases map to TRBD2. The CDR3 spans 15 residues. The trim removed 5 bases at V and 0 bases at J, leaving 5 bases unmatched. CDR1 is SGHTA and CDR2 is FQGTGA in the germline V gene. The CDR3 bases are TGTGCCAGCAGCGCCGTTAGCGGGAGCACAGATACGCAGTATTTT. It codes for CASSAVSGSTDTQYF.